The 5 T cell receptor beta chains below were found in one sample sequenced in a study of T cell changes during pregnancy in multiple sclerosis. TCRdb's copy holds only in-frame clones and misses some; the assay was immunoSEQ multiplex PCR. The sample has tens of thousands of clones, 90% to 95% seen once. The sequencing here drew on CD8+ T cells from peripheral blood mononuclear cells, taken before pregnancy. These receptors all stem from a female donor with multiple sclerosis, enrolled in a pregnancy study.

V usage is TRBV2 and J usage is TRBJ1-1; TRBD1 is a possible D gene (5 bases). Germline CDR1 is SNHLY and CDR2 is FYNNEI. V was clipped by 6 bases and J by 11 bases, with 13 bases between them. The CDR3 sequence is 11 residues long. CDR3 DNA sequence: TGTGCCAGCAGGGGGCCGCAGGGTGCTTTCTTT. It encodes CASRGPQGAFF.

The count of this clone is one. This chain connects TRBV13 to TRBJ1-1; tentative D call: TRBD1 (6 bases). The V end was cut by 7 bases, the J end by 7 bases, with 19 bases between. Germline V CDR1 and CDR2: PRHDT, FYEKMQ (reference sequence). This CDR3 is built from 14 residues. This CDR3 reads CASTEDSRSNEAFF. The CDR3, as DNA: TGTGCCAGCACCGAGGACAGCCGCAGCAATGAAGCTTTCTTT.

The chain recombines TRBV6-1 with TRBJ2-3, with 10 bases lining up with TRBD1. Germline CDR1 is MNHNS and CDR2 is SASEGT. The CDR3 runs 15 residues. V was pared by 4 bases and J by 3 bases, with 4 bases of the junction left unmatched. CDR3 nucleotides: TGTGCCAGCAGTGCGACAGGGGGCGCGACAGATACGCAGTATTTT. Its translation is CASSATGGATDTQYF.

This rearrangement joins TRBV11-2 to TRBJ2-2; tentatively, D is TRBD2 (5 bases). With 1 base removed from V and 5 bases from J, the gap between germline ends came to 17 bases. The CDR3 has 17 amino acids. The germline gives CDR1 SGHAT, CDR2 FQNNGV. CDR3 amino acids: CASSLAWAGSRTGELFF. The CDR3, as DNA: TGTGCCAGCAGCTTAGCCTGGGCGGGCTCTAGGACCGGGGAGCTGTTTTTT.

J is TRBJ2-7 and V is TRBV30; D may be TRBD2 (5 bases). There are 13 residues in the CDR3. Looked up from germline, CDR1 is GTSNPN and CDR2 is SVGIG (reference sequence). Trimming took off 8 bases at V and 2 bases at J, with 16 bases between the two ends. CDR3 in DNA: TGTGCCGGGCAATGGCTAGCCACCTACGAGCAGTACTTC. This translates into CAGQWLATYEQYF.